The present T cell receptor beta chain was sequenced within a study of Ad26.COV2.S vaccination and SARS-CoV-2 variants. Repertoires were generated with immunoSEQ multiplex PCR, while TCRdb's copy carries only in-frame clones and drops some. The repertoire includes about 350,000 clones, around 89% of them detected once, and about 4.6% sits in the top ten. The V and J ends lost 3 bases and 0 bases respectively, with 17 bases between them. Germline V gene sequence: CDR1 SGHTA, CDR2 FQGNSA. The CDR3 sequence is 18 residues long. Notes on this clone: Its antigen is unidentified.

Treatment meaning: around 19 received Ad26.COV2.S at low or high dose, single or two shots; about five received placebo; per-sample allocation not given. The investigators took samples on day 63 after the first vaccine or placebo injection. The study's findings and limits: Measurement of non-spike TCR breadth gave similar results in vaccine and placebo recipients.

The chain employs TRBV7-2 and TRBJ2-2, with D unclear. This TCR was recovered from a person aged 18-65 years who received the Ad26.COV2.S COVID-19 vaccine or a placebo. Here the sequenced sample was peripheral blood, taken in a trial of Ad26.COV2.S vaccine versus placebo. CDR3 coding DNA: TGTGCCAGCAGCTTCCCGACCTATATATACGCGAACACCGGGGAGCTGTTTTTT. Amino acids: CASSFPTYIYANTGELFF.